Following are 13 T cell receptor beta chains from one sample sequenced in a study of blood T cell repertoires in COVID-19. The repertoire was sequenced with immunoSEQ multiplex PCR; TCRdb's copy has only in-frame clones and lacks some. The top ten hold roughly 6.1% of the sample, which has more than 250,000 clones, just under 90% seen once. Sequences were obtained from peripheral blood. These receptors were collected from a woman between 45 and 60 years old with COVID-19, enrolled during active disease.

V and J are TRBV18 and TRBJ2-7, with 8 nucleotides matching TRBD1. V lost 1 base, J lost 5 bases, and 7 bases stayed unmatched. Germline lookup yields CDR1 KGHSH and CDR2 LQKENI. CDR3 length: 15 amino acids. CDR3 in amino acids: CASSPLAGQGNEQYF. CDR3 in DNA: TGTGCCAGCTCACCACTAGCCGGACAGGGAAACGAGCAGTACTTC.

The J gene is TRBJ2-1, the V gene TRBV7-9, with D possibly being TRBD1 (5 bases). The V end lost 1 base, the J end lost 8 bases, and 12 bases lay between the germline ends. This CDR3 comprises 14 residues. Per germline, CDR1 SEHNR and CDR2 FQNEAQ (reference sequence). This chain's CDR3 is CASSLGATRDEQFF. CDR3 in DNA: TGTGCCAGCAGCTTAGGAGCAACCAGGGATGAGCAGTTCTTC.

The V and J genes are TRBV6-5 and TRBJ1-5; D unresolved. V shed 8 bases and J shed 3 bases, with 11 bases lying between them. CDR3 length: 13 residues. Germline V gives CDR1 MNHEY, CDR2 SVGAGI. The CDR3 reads CASRRFFNQPQHF. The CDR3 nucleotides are TGTGCCAGCCGGAGGTTTTTCAATCAGCCCCAGCATTTT.

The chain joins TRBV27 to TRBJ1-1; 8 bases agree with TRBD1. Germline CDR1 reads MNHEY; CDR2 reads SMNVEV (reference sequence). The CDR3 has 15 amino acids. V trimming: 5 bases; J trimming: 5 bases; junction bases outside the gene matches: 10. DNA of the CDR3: TGTGCCAGCAGTATCCCAGGGGGCAGGAGGACTGAAGCTTTCTTT. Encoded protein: CASSIPGGRRTEAFF.

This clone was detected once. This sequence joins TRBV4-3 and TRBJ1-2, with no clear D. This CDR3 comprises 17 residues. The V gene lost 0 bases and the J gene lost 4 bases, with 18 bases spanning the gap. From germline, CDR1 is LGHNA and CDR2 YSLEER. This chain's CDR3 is CASSQDELSGRAYGYTF. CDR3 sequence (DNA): TGCGCCAGCAGCCAAGATGAGCTGTCGGGGAGGGCCTATGGCTACACCTTC.

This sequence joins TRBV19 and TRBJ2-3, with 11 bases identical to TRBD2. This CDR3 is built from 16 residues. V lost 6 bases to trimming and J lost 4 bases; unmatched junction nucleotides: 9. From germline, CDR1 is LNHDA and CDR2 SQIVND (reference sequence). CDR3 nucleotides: TGTGCCAGTAGCTACCTAGCGGGAGGATCGTCAGATACGCAGTATTTT. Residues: CASSYLAGGSSDTQYF.

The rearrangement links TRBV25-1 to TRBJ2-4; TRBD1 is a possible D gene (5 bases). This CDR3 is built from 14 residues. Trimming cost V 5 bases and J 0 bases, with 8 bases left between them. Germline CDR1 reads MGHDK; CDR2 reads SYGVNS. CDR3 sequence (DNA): TGTGCCAGCAGTAAAGGGGTAGCCAAAAACATTCAGTACTTC. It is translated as CASSKGVAKNIQYF.

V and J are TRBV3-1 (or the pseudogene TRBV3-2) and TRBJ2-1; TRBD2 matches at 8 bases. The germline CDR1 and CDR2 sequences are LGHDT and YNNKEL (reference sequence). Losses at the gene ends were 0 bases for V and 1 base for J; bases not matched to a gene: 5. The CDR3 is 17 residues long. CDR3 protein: CASSQDTGGGSYNEQFF. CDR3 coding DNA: TGTGCCAGCAGCCAAGATACGGGAGGGGGTTCCTACAATGAGCAGTTCTTC.

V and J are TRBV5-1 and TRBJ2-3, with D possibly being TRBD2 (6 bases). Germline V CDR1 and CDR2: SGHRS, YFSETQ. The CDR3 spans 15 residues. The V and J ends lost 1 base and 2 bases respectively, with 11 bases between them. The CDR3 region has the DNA TGCGCCAGCAGCTTGCTGCCGCGGGACACAGATACGCAGTATTTT. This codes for CASSLLPRDTDTQYF.

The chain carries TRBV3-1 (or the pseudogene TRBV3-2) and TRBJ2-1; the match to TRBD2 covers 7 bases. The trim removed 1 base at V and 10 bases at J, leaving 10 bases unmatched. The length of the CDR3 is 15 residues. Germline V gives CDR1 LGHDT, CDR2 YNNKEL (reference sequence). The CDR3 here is CASSQVGGTFGEQFF. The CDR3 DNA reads TGTGCCAGCAGCCAAGTGGGGGGGACCTTCGGGGAGCAGTTCTTC.

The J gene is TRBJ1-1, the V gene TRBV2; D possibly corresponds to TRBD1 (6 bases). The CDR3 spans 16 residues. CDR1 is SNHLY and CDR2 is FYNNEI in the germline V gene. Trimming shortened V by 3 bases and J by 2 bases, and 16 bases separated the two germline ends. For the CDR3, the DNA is TGTGCCAGCAGTGATAACAACCAGGGGATTAACACTGAAGCTTTCTTT. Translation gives CASSDNNQGINTEAFF.

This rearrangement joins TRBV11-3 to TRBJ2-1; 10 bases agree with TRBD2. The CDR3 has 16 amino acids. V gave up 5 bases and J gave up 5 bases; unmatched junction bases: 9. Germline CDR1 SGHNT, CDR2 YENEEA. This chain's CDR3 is CASSLRTSGSDNEQFF. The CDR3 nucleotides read TGTGCCAGCAGCCTCCGGACTAGCGGTAGTGACAATGAGCAGTTCTTC.

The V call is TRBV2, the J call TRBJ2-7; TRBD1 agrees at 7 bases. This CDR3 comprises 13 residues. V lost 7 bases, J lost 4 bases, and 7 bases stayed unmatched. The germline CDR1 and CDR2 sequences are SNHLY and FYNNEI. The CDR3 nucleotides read TGTGCCAGCAAAACGGGACAGCTATACGAGCAGTACTTC. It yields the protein CASKTGQLYEQYF.